The clone carrying this T cell receptor beta chain has more than one count but fewer than ten. Its antigen is unidentified. Molecular-barcoded quantitative 5'-RACE produced these TCR beta libraries. From the 5' RACE reads, TCRdb called clonotypes with MiXCR, one entry per CDR3 protein. The sample consists of approximately 550,000 distinct CDR3 sequences, about 13% of them appearing once. The CDR3 is 16 residues long. Germline-derived CDR1 and CDR2 are LGHNA and YNFKEQ. The trim removed 4 bases at V and 8 bases at J, leaving 10 bases unmatched. These data come from a study of CD8 T cells in ankylosing spondylitis. Study findings and constraints: Disease-associated clones were CD8+ and fairly uncommon in peripheral blood. Earlier literature documents some of the motif variants in reactive arthritis synovial fluid and blood. A TCR beta motif of roughly eight highly homologous variants seemed to mark ankylosing spondylitis blood.

The receptor comes from a male donor with ankylosing spondylitis. The sequencing input was blood, either unsorted or a sorted T cell fraction (not recorded which). The chain links TRBV4-2 to TRBJ2-1; 11 nucleotides align to TRBD2. CDR3 amino acids: CASSPGPTSGSYEQFF. CDR3 coding DNA: TGTGCCAGCAGCCCAGGGCCTACTAGCGGGAGTTATGAGCAGTTCTTC.